A selection of T cell receptor beta chains follows, all from one sample in a study of blood T cell repertoires in COVID-19. TCRdb keeps only in-frame clones here, not all; method: immunoSEQ multiplex PCR. The top ten clones hold 2.5% to 3% of a sample with 250,000 to 400,000 clones, 90% of them seen once. The sequencing input was peripheral blood. The receptors derive from a woman aged 30 to 39 with COVID-19, enrolled during active disease. The CDR3 runs from the conserved cysteine through the conserved F or W. D genes are given only for firm matches. Clone size is not always given. Where it is, it says once, few, many or a class for expanded clones.

.	TRBJ1-1	TRBV10-3	.	TGTGCCATCAGTGCAGGGCAGGGAGGGAACACTGAAGCTTTCTTT	CAISAGQGGNTEAFF
.	TRBJ2-2	TRBV2	.	TGTGCCAGCAGTGTGTGGTCTAGCGGACAGAACGGAAACACCGGGGAGCTGTTTTTT	CASSVWSSGQNGNTGELFF
.	TRBJ1-4	TRBV30	.	TGTGCCTGGAGCGCCGGGGTTGAAAAACTGTTTTTT	CAWSAGVEKLFF
.	TRBJ1-1	TRBV11-2	.	TGTGCCAGCAGCTTACGGGGGGCAGGATACACTGAAGCTTTCTTT	CASSLRGAGYTEAFF
.	TRBJ1-2	TRBV28	TRBD1	TGTGCCAGCACCCTTGGGGGACAGACCTATGGCTACACCTTC	CASTLGGQTYGYTF
.	TRBJ1-2	TRBV6-5	.	TGTGCCAGCACTACCTACGGGACGGGGGAGGGCTACACCTTC	CASTTYGTGEGYTF
.	TRBJ2-1	TRBV10-1	TRBD2	TGCGCCAGCGGGACTAGCGGGAGCTCGGGTGAGCAGTTCTTC	CASGTSGSSGEQFF
.	TRBJ1-1	TRBV5-8	.	TGTGCCAGCAGCGATCTGACCAATCGGGGAGGAACTGAAGCTTTCTTT	CASSDLTNRGGTEAFF
.	TRBJ1-2	TRBV2	.	TGTGCCAGCAGTGAACGCGGGACTGTCTATGGCTACACCTTC	CASSERGTVYGYTF
.	TRBJ1-1	TRBV28	.	TGTGCCAGCAGCGAAGGACAGTTGCCGTCAGCTTTCTTT	CASSEGQLPSAFF
once	TRBJ2-7	TRBV3-1/TRBV3-2	.	TGTGCCAGCAGCCAGGTTAGCTCAAGCTCCTACGAGCAGTACTTC	CASSQVSSSSYEQYF
.	TRBJ2-2	TRBV7-2	.	TGTGCCAGCAGCTTAGTGAGGGGGGGCACCGGGGAGCTGTTTTTT	CASSLVRGGTGELFF
.	TRBJ2-7	TRBV6-5	TRBD2	TGTGCCAGCAGTTTCTCACTAGCGGGAGAGGACGAGCAGTACTTC	CASSFSLAGEDEQYF
.	TRBJ2-5	TRBV3-1/TRBV3-2	TRBD2	TGTGCCAGCAGCCAAGATCTCGCGGGAGTACGGCAAGAGACCCAGTACTTC	CASSQDLAGVRQETQYF
.	TRBJ2-1	TRBV7-2	TRBD2	TGTGCCAGCAGCCTCTCCGAAGTAATAGCGGGATGGAATGAGCAGTTCTTC	CASSLSEVIAGWNEQFF
.	TRBJ2-3	TRBV18	.	TGTGCCAGCTCACCAGGCGGTACTAGCACAGATACGCAGTATTTT	CASSPGGTSTDTQYF
.	TRBJ2-7	TRBV18	.	TGTGCCAGCTCACCCCAATCAGGGCGCAGCTCCTACGAGCAGTACTTC	CASSPQSGRSSYEQYF
.	TRBJ1-1	TRBV2	.	TGTGCCAGCAGTGGCTCCGGGTGGACTGAAGCTTTCTTT	CASSGSGWTEAFF
.	TRBJ2-5	TRBV19	TRBD1	TGTGCCAGTAGGTCGACTGAGGGACAGGGACAAGAGACCCAGTACTTC	CASRSTEGQGQETQYF
few	TRBJ1-1	TRBV18	TRBD1	TGTGCCAGCTCACCAACCTCGATAGATAGGACAGGTAACACTGAAGCTTTCTTT	CASSPTSIDRTGNTEAFF
.	TRBJ2-5	TRBV5-6	.	TGTGCCAGCAGCCCCCCCGGCCAAGAGACCCAGTACTTC	CASSPPGQETQYF
.	TRBJ2-5	TRBV7-9	.	TGTGCCAGCAGCTTATACATAGCAGGGGCAGAGACCCAGTACTTC	CASSLYIAGAETQYF